Below, one T cell receptor beta chain is given with its context. This clone was recorded a few times. The clone's antigen remains unknown. No quality values exist for individual bases; no much larger clone is one base distant. The entry originates in a study of control samples from healthy donors and cancer patients (dated by TCRdb to the early 2020s). Ends trimmed: V by 5 bases, J by 3 bases; bases unmatched to a gene: 12. According to the germline V gene, CDR1 reads SGHTA and CDR2 reads FQGNSA. Reading from cysteine to phenylalanine, the CDR3 counts 16 amino acids. The only DNA kept is the CDR3, 48 bases in frame from the first base. Library preparation used the immunoSEQ multiplex PCR assay. This is the immuneACCESS table as TCRdb keeps it, with only in-frame sequences that have V and J called. A part of the clones is gone; compared with another copy, unresolved V genes explain less than half, and the rest is unexplained. The sample table shows approximately 86,000 clones, and roughly nine tenths are seen once. The ten largest clones add up to 20% to 25% of the sample.

The material sequenced was blood. In this chain, TRBV7-2 is recombined with TRBJ2-5; 7 bases in the middle match TRBD2. The source is a man aged 25 to 40 in good health. The DNA reads TGTGCCAGCAGCACAAATACCCTAGCGGAAAAAGAGACCCAGTACTTC. Translation gives CASSTNTLAEKETQYF. The full variable domain, completed from the reference TRBV7-2 and TRBJ2-5 proteins outside the CDR3, reads GAGVSQSPSNKVTEKGKDVELRCDPISGHTALYWYRQSLGQGLEFLIYFQGNSAPDKSGLPSDRFSAERTGGSVSTLTIQRTQQEDSAVYLCASSTNTLAEKETQYFGPGTRLLVL.